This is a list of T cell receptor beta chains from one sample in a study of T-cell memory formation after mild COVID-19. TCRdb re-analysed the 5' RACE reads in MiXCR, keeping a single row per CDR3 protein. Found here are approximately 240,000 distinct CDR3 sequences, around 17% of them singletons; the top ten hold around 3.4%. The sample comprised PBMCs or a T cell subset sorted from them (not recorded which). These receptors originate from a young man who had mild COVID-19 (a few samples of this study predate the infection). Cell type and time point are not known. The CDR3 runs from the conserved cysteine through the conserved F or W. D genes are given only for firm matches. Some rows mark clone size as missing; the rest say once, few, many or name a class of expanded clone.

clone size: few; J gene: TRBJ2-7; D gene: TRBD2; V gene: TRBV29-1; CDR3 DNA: TGCAGCGTTGTCCTAGCGGGGGCCTACGAGCAGTACTTC; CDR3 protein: CSVVLAGAYEQYF
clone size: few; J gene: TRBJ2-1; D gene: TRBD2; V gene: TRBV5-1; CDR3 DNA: TGCGCCAGCAGCCCAGTGACTAGCGGTAGTTACAATGAGCAGTTCTTC; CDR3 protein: CASSPVTSGSYNEQFF
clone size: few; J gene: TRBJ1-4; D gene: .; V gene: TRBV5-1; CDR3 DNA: TGCGCCAGCAGCTTGGACTTCGCTGAAAAACTGTTTTTT; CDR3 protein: CASSLDFAEKLFF
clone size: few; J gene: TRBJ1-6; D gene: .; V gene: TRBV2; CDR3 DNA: TGTGCCAGCAGTGATAACCACAGGGAATCACCCCTCCACTTT; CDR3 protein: CASSDNHRESPLHF
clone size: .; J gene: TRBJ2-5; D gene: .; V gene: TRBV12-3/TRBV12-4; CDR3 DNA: TGTGCCAGCAGTTTACTGGGAAGAGGTGGTCAAGAGACCCAGTACTTC; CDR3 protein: CASSLLGRGGQETQYF
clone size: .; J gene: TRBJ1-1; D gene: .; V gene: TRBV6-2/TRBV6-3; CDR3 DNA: TGTGCCAGCAGTTACGGGTTAAGGAACACTGAAGCTTTCTTT; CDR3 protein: CASSYGLRNTEAFF
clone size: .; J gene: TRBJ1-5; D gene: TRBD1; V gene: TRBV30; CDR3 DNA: TGTGCCTGGAGTGGACAGGGGGATCAGCCCCAGCATTTT; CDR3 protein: CAWSGQGDQPQHF
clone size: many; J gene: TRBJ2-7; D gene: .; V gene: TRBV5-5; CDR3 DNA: TGTGCCAGCAGCTCAAATGAATACTCCTACGAGCAGTACTTC; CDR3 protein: CASSSNEYSYEQYF
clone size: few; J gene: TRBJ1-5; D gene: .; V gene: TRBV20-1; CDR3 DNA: TGCAGTGCCTCCCCTAGTGGGAGCATCAATCAGCCCCAGCATTTT; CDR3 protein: CSASPSGSINQPQHF
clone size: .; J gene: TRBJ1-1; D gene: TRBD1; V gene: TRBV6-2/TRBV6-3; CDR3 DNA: TGTGCCAGCAAGCTACAGGGGTTGAACACTGAAGCTTTCTTT; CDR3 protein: CASKLQGLNTEAFF
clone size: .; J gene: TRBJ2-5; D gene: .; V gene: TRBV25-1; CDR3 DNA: TGTGCCAGCAGTGAATCGGCAACACGGACCCAGTACTTC; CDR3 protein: CASSESATRTQYF
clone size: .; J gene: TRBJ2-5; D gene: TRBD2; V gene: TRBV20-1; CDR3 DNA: TGCAGTGCTAGAGAATTGGCGGGGGGCCTCCAAGAGACCCAGTACTTC; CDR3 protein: CSARELAGGLQETQYF
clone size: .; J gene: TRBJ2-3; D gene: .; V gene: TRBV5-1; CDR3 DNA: TGCGCCAGCAGCGAGAACAGGGATTATACGCAGTATTTT; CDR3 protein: CASSENRDYTQYF
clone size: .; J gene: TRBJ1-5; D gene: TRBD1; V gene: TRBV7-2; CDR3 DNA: TGTGCCAGCAGCTCCACGAGGGGGCCGGGTCAGCCCCAGCATTTT; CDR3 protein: CASSSTRGPGQPQHF
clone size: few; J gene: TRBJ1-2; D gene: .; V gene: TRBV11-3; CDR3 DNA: TGTGCCAGTAGCAGGGCCTATGGCTACACCTTC; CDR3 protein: CASSRAYGYTF
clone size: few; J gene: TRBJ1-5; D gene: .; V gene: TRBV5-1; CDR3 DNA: TGCGCCAGCAGCTTGGACGGGACCCCGAATCAGCCCCAGCATTTT; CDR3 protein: CASSLDGTPNQPQHF
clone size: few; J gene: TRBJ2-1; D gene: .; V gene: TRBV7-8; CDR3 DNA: TGTGCCACCCTCGAGGGGCTAACTAGTTACAATGAGCAGTTCTTC; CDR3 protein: CATLEGLTSYNEQFF
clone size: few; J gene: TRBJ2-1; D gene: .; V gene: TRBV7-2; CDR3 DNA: TGTGCCAGCAGCTACATAGACAATGAGCAGTTCTTC; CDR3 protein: CASSYIDNEQFF
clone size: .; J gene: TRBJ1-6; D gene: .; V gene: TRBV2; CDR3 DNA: TGTGCCAGCGGCTCTGGAAGCTCCTATAATTCACCCCTCCACTTT; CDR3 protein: CASGSGSSYNSPLHF
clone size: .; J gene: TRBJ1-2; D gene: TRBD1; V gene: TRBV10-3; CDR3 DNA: TGTGCCATCACAGGGACAGGAGATTATGGCTACACCTTC; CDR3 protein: CAITGTGDYGYTF
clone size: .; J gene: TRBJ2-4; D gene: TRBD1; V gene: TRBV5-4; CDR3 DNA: TGTGCCGGAGGGACAGGTACCAAAAACATTCAGTACTTC; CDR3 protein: CAGGTGTKNIQYF
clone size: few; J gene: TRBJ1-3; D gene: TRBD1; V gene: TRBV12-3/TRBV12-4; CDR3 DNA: TGTGCCAGCAGTTACGGGACAGTCTCTGGAAACACCATATATTTT; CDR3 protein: CASSYGTVSGNTIYF
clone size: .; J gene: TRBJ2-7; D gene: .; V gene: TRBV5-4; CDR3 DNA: TGTGCCAGCAGCTTGGCCCTGGGGCCCTCCTACGAGCAGTACTTC; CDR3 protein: CASSLALGPSYEQYF
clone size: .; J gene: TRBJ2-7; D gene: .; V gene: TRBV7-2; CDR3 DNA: TGTGCCAGCAGCCCGGGACTCATCTCCTACGAGCAGTACTTC; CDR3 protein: CASSPGLISYEQYF
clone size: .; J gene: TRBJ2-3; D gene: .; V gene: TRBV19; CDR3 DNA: TGTGCCAGTAGATCGGCCAGGGAAATCACAGATACGCAGTATTTT; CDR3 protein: CASRSAREITDTQYF
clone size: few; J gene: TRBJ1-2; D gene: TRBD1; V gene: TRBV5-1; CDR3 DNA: TGCGCCAGCAGCTTGAATCCAGGGGGCGCAGCTAACTATGGCTACACCTTC; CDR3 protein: CASSLNPGGAANYGYTF
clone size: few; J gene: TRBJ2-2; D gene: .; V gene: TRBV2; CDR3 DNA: TGTGCCAGCACCTTAACTACCGGGGAGCTGTTTTTT; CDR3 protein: CASTLTTGELFF
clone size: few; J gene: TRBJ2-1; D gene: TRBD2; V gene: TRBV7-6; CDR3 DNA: TGTGCCAGCAGCCTCGGGACTAGCCCGAATGAGCAGTTCTTC; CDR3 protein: CASSLGTSPNEQFF
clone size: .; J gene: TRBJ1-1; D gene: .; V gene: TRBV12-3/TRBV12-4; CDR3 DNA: TGTGCCAGCAGTTACCGGACAGAAAACACTGAAGCTTTCTTT; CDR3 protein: CASSYRTENTEAFF
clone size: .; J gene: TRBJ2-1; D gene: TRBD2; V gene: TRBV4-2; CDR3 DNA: TGTGCCAGCAGCCAAGCGGGAGGGGCTAGCGGGCTACTAAGCTCCTACAATGAGCAGTTCTTC; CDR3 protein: CASSQAGGASGLLSSYNEQFF
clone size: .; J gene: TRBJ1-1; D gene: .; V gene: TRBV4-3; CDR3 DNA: TGCGCCAGCAGTCGCGCCCTGCGGGCTGAAGCTTTCTTT; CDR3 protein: CASSRALRAEAFF
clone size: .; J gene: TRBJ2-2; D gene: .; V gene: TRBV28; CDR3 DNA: TGTGCCACCAACGGGGGTGGGGAGCTGTTTTTT; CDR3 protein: CATNGGGELFF
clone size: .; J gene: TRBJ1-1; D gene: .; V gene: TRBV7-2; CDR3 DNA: TGTGCCAGCAGCCTAGGGAGGCCGACTGAAGCTTTCTTT; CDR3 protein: CASSLGRPTEAFF